The 10 T cell receptor beta chains presented below share a single source sample, sequenced in a study of cytomegalovirus exposure and HLA in healthy donors. The PCR made use of 60 Vbeta and 13 Jbeta primers. Generated by immunoSEQ multiplex PCR, the TCRdb table keeps only in-frame clones and is missing some. The sample has 150,000 to 200,000 clones, 65% to 80% seen once. The specimen was PBMCs. The receptors come from a woman aged 40 to 49 in good health and CMV-seronegative.

The chain combines TRBV19 with TRBJ1-5; weak D call: TRBD1 (6 bases). The CDR3 extends over 14 amino acids. The ends were cut back, 4 bases at V and 0 bases at J, with 7 bases in the middle. Germline V gene sequence: CDR1 LNHDA, CDR2 SQIVND (reference sequence). This CDR3 is CASSTTGSNQPQHF. In DNA form, the CDR3 reads TGTGCCAGTAGTACGACAGGTAGCAATCAGCCCCAGCATTTT.

The CDR3 DNA is TGCGCCAGCAGCTGGCGGGGACAGGACACTGAAGCTTTCTTT. It specifies CASSWRGQDTEAFF. This chain connects TRBV5-1 to TRBJ1-1; 8 bases are a match to TRBD1. The germline CDR1 and CDR2 sequences are SGHRS and YFSETQ. This CDR3 region has 14 residues. With V trimmed by 3 bases and J by 3 bases, 4 bases remained unmatched.

The chain joins TRBV4-3 to TRBJ2-1; unclear D gene. From germline, CDR1 is LGHNA and CDR2 YSLEER. The CDR3 sequence is 17 residues long. V was clipped by 2 bases and J by 9 bases, with 23 bases between them. The CDR3 protein is CASSQLPSSGSSSEQFF. As DNA, the CDR3 is TGCGCCAGCAGCCAACTACCCAGTTCAGGCTCGTCCAGTGAGCAGTTCTTC.

This clone is a singleton in its sample. The chain couples TRBV27 to TRBJ2-2, with 10 bases matching TRBD2. CDR3 length: 16 amino acids. With 2 bases clipped from V and 5 bases from J, the junction kept 5 bases outside the gene matches. CDR1 and CDR2 from the germline V gene are MNHEY and SMNVEV (reference sequence). CDR3 DNA: TGTGCCAGCAGTTTACGGCGAGCGGGGGGGACCGGGGAGCTGTTTTTT. The encoded protein is CASSLRRAGGTGELFF.

The chain uses TRBV11-1 and TRBJ1-1, with D uncertain. From germline, CDR1 is SGHAT and CDR2 FQDESV (reference sequence). This CDR3 is built from 16 residues. Trimming pared 2 bases from V and 0 bases from J, leaving 13 bases between. CDR3 nucleotide sequence: TGTGCCAGCAGCTTATTGAGTACCTCCATGAACACTGAAGCTTTCTTT. Translating it yields CASSLLSTSMNTEAFF.

V is TRBV6-6 and J is TRBJ1-5; D unclear. Germline V CDR1 and CDR2: MNHNY, SVGAGI (reference sequence). The CDR3 is 16 amino acids. V was shortened by 3 bases and J by 3 bases, with 15 bases between the two germline ends. The DNA for the CDR3 is TGTGCCAGCAGTTATTCGGCGGCGCGGTCCAATCAGCCCCAGCATTTT. This gives the protein CASSYSAARSNQPQHF.

This chain joins TRBV5-1 and TRBJ1-6, with TRBD1 identical over 11 bases. The CDR3 has 21 residues. The V gene end was trimmed by 4 bases and the J gene end by 5 bases; junction bases not matched to a gene: 20. Germline CDR1 and CDR2: SGHRS and YFSETQ. The CDR3 spells CASSLHVRTGGPSLNNSPLHF. The CDR3 DNA is TGCGCCAGCAGCCTACACGTACGGACAGGGGGCCCGTCGTTGAATAATTCACCCCTCCACTTT.

The V call is TRBV5-6, the J call TRBJ1-5, with 10 bases lining up with TRBD1. Germline V lookup: CDR1 SGHDT, CDR2 YYEEEE. This CDR3 is 19 amino acids long. V shed 5 bases, J shed 0 bases, and the junction held 14 bases outside the gene matches. The CDR3 protein is CASSRAGTGVPPSNQPQHF. The CDR3, as DNA: TGTGCCAGCAGTCGCGCCGGGACAGGGGTCCCACCTAGCAATCAGCCCCAGCATTTT.

The chain is built from TRBV9 and TRBJ1-6, with D perhaps matching TRBD1 (5 bases). The germline gives CDR1 SGDLS, CDR2 YYNGEE. The CDR3 contains 15 residues. Trimming took 3 bases from V and 5 from J, leaving 12 bases between them. CDR3 DNA sequence: TGTGCCAGCAGCGCGGGGGATCCAGATAATTCACCCCTCCACTTT. The encoded protein is CASSAGDPDNSPLHF.

This chain joins TRBV28 and TRBJ1-3, with no clear D. Germline V lookup: CDR1 MDHEN, CDR2 SYDVKM. V was cut by 3 bases and J by 4 bases, with 7 bases left in between. The CDR3 totals 13 residues. The CDR3: CASSFGSGNTIYF. The CDR3 bases are TGTGCCAGCAGTTTTGGCTCCGGAAACACCATATATTTT.